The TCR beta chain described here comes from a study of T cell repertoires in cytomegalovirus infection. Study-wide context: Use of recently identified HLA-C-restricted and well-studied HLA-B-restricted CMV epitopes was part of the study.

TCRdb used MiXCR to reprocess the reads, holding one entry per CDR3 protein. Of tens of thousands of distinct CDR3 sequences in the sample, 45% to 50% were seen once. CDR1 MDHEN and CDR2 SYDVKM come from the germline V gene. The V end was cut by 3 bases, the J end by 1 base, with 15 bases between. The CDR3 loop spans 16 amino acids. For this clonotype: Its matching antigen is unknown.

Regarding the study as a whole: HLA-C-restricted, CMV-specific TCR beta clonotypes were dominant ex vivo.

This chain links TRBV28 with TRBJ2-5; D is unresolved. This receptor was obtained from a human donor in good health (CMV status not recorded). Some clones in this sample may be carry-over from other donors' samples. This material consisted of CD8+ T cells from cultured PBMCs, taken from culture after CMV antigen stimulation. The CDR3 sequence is CASSLTGGAFQETQYF. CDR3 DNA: TGTGCCAGCAGTTTGACGGGCGGTGCGTTCCAAGAGACCCAGTACTTC.